Below, 3 T cell receptor beta chains from the same sample are listed, as sequenced in a study of CD8 T cells in Susac syndrome. RNA, at about 0.45 to 1 ug, was reverse transcribed with random hexamers. MiXCR, run by TCRdb on the immunoSEQ multiplex PCR reads, gives a single entry per CDR3 protein. This table holds roughly 120,000 distinct CDR3 sequences, 85% to 95% found once. The specimen was CD8+ T cells from PBMCs. The source of these receptors is a human donor with multiple sclerosis.

The gene calls are TRBV4-1 and TRBJ2-7; either TRBD1 or TRBD2 may fit D (5 bases each). V lost 0 bases to trimming and J lost 4 bases, with 13 bases between them. The CDR3 runs to 15 residues. Germline V gene data show CDR1 as MGHRA and CDR2 as YSYEKL. The CDR3 here is CASSQDTRDLYEQYF. CDR3 nucleotides: TGCGCCAGCAGCCAAGATACCAGGGACCTTTACGAGCAGTACTTC.

This clonotype was seen just once. V is TRBV4-1 and J is TRBJ1-5, with a weak D call TRBD1 (5 bases). Germline CDR1 MGHRA, CDR2 YSYEKL. The V end was cut by 3 bases, the J end by 7 bases, with 19 bases between. This CDR3 has 16 amino acids. CDR3 loop: CASSQAPGPSGQPQHF. The DNA of the CDR3 is TGCGCCAGCAGCCAGGCCCCGGGACCCTCGGGACAGCCCCAGCATTTT.

The rearrangement uses TRBV7-9 and TRBJ1-2, with D possibly being TRBD1 (6 bases). The CDR3 runs 13 residues. CDR1 is SEHNR, CDR2 FQNEAQ, per germline (reference sequence). Deletions cut 5 bases from V and 10 bases from J, with 17 bases between. CDR3 region: CASSPRQADYYTF. CDR3 nucleotide sequence: TGTGCCAGCAGCCCCAGACAGGCCGATTACTACACCTTC. The full variable domain, rest sourced from reference TRBV7-9 and TRBJ1-2, is DTGVSQNPRHKITKRGQNVTFRCDPISEHNRLYWYRQTLGQGPEFLTYFQNEAQLEKSRLLSDRFSAERPKGSFSTLEIQRTEQGDSAMYLCASSPRQADYYTFGSGTRLTVV.